One sample yielded the 7 T cell receptor beta chains listed below, sequenced in a study of regulatory T cells in long-lasting Graves disease (dated by TCRdb to about 2021). Reading the label with the study, this specimen's time point is: newly diagnosed GD, antithyroid drugs for less than 3 months. For both TCR sequencing and RNA sequencing, RNA was extracted from PBMCs using TRIzol. Library preparation was by multiplex PCR. Sequencing used an Illumina HiSeq 4000. CDR3 regions were amplified by Arm-PCR with iRepertoire HTBI primers to construct TCR beta libraries. TCRdb reprocessing: public reads trimmed at Q25 with fastp, clones called with MiXCR, in-frame beta chains kept. Rows with a matching CDR3 protein are joined into one entry that keeps the most common DNA and genes. The sample profile shows 350,000 to 450,000 distinct CDR3 sequences; 16% of them were found once. The biggest ten clones account for 30% of the sample.

These same records also appear under a second study, on T cells in Graves' hyperthyroidism and ophthalmopathy.

The sample consisted of peripheral blood mononuclear cells (PBMCs), taken at new diagnosis, from a patient treated with antithyroid drugs. Receptors were obtained from a man in his forties with Graves disease. Donor details come from another sample of the same person, matched by shared clones.

This clonotype was recorded at least ten times. The chain has TRBV2 and TRBJ1-6; D uncertain. Trimming pared 7 bases from V and 13 bases from J, leaving 26 bases between. Germline loops: CDR1 SNHLY, CDR2 FYNNEI. CDR3 length: 16 amino acids. The CDR3 loop is CASIPPPSGRRRPLHF. The CDR3 DNA reads TGTGCCAGCATCCCTCCCCCCAGTGGAAGAAGGAGGCCCCTCCACTTT.

This clonotype was counted ten times or more. J is TRBJ2-3 and V is TRBV5-1; TRBD2 matches at 10 bases. Germline trimming cut 4 bases from V and 6 bases from J; bases unmatched to any gene: 11. This CDR3 comprises 16 residues. Germline CDR1 and CDR2: SGHRS and YFSETQ. CDR3 loop: CASSPRVAGGEDTQYF. In nucleotides, the CDR3 is TGCGCCAGCAGCCCCCGTGTAGCGGGGGGCGAGGATACGCAGTATTTT. Using reference TRBV5-1 and TRBJ2-3 for the parts outside the CDR3, the full variable domain is KAGVTQTPRYLIKTRGQQVTLSCSPISGHRSVSWYQQTPGQGLQFLFEYFSETQRNKGNFPGRFSGRQFSNSRSEMNVSTLELGDSALYLCASSPRVAGGEDTQYFGPGTRLTVL.

This clonotype was seen more than once but under ten times. V gene TRBV12-3 or TRBV12-4 combines with J gene TRBJ2-3; D may be TRBD1 (6 bases). The DNA end lines up better with TRBJ2-5; the J call may be wrong. CDR3 length: 16 amino acids. The CDR3 loop reads CASTMGDRIPTETQYF. CDR3 sequence (DNA): TGTGCCAGCACCATGGGTGACAGGATACCCACAGAGACCCAGTACTTC.

As concerns this clonotype: At one end the junction does not follow the germline gene, possibly because of a read error. This chain joins TRBV7-2 and TRBJ1-1; D is ambiguous. CDR1 is SGHTA, CDR2 FQGNSA, per germline. The CDR3 is 15 amino acids. The CDR3 region is CASSQEGRPITEAFF. As DNA, the CDR3 is TGCGCCAGCAGCCAAGAAGGGCGGCCGATCACTGAAGCTTTCTTT.

This chain connects TRBV5-4 to TRBJ2-2; tentatively, D is TRBD1 (6 bases). CDR3 length: 16 residues. Germline-derived CDR1 and CDR2 are SGHNT and YYREEE (reference sequence). Between the trimmed V and J ends, which lost 2 bases and 0 bases, there was a span of 11 bases. In DNA, the CDR3 is TGTGCCAGCAGCTTTGGAACAGGGCCGAACACCGGGGAGCTGTTTTTT. Protein product: CASSFGTGPNTGELFF. The full variable domain, its missing parts supplied by reference TRBV5-4 and TRBJ2-2, is ETGVTQSPTHLIKTRGQQVTLRCSSQSGHNTVSWYQQALGQGPQFIFQYYREEENGRGNFPPRFSGLQFPNYSSELNVNALELDDSALYLCASSFGTGPNTGELFFGEGSRLTVL.

The genes are TRBV12-3 or TRBV12-4 and TRBJ1-6; D unresolved. The CDR3 covers 14 residues. V was pared by 0 bases and J by 5 bases, with 5 bases between. DNA for the CDR3: TGTGCCAGCAGTTTAGCAGTTCATAATTCACCCCTCCACTTT. Translation gives CASSLAVHNSPLHF.

The chain recombines TRBV4-2 with TRBJ2-1; a possible D gene is TRBD2 (7 bases). The CDR3 runs 18 residues. CDR1 and CDR2 from the germline V gene are LGHNA and YNFKEQ. With 1 base removed from V and 9 bases from J, the gap between germline ends came to 25 bases. The CDR3 here is CASSQGAVGGGADFEQFF. CDR3 DNA: TGTGCCAGCAGCCAAGGAGCGGTGGGAGGGGGGGCCGATTTTGAGCAGTTCTTC.